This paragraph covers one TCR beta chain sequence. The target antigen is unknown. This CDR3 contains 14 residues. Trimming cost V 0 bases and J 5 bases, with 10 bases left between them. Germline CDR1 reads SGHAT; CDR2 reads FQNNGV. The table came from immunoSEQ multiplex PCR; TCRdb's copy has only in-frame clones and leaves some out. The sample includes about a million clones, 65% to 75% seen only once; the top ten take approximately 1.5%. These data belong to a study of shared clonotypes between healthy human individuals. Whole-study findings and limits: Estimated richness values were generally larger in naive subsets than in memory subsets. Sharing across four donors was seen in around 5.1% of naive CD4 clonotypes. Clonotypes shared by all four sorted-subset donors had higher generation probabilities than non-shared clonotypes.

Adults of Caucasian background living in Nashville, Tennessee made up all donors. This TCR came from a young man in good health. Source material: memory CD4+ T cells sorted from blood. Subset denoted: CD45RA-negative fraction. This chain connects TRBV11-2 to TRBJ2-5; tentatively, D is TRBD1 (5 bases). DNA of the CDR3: TGTGCCAGCAGCTTAGAACGACAGTCGGAGACCCAGTACTTC. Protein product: CASSLERQSETQYF.